This TCR beta chain is from a study of glioma-infiltrating T cells. This clonotype was counted at least ten times. Its antigen is not identified. Amplification of TCR alpha and beta CDR3 regions from RNA used iRepertoire nested multiplex PCR. One-step reverse transcription and amplification started from approximately 100-400 ng of tissue mRNA or PBMC total RNA. TCRdb analysed the multiplex PCR reads with MiXCR anew, one entry per CDR3 protein. The sample gives about 190,000 distinct CDR3 sequences, around 32% of which show up once; 20% to 25% is in the top ten. General observations from the study: Above-expected tissue-blood divergence occurred in all gliomas, most in low-grade ones. Only very few CDR3 sequences appeared in both tissue and blood.

The V end lost 10 bases, the J end lost 7 bases, and 25 bases lay between the germline ends. CDR3 length: 15 amino acids. CDR1 and CDR2 from the germline V gene are MNHNS and SASEGT. Sequencing was done on a sample of glioma tissue, nonneoplastic brain tissue, or PBMCs (not recorded which). The TCR was taken from a human donor with low-grade glioma or glioblastoma, undergoing nonglioma brain surgery, or in good health (not recorded which). The chain has TRBV6-1 and TRBJ1-1; D is uncertain. The CDR3 here is CAILPQDASSFEAFF. In nucleotides, the CDR3 is TGTGCCATCCTTCCTCAGGACGCCTCATCCTTTGAAGCTTTCTTT.